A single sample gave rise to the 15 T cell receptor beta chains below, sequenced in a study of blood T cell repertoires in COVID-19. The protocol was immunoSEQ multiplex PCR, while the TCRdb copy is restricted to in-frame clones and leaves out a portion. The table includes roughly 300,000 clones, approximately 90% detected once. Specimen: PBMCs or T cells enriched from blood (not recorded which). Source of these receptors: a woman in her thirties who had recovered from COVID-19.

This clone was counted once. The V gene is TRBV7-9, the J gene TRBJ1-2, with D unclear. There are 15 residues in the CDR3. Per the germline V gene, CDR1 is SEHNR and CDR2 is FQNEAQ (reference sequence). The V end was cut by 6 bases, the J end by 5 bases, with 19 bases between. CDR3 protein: CASSPGGWPDYGYTF. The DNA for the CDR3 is TGTGCCAGCAGTCCAGGTGGTTGGCCAGATTATGGCTACACCTTC.

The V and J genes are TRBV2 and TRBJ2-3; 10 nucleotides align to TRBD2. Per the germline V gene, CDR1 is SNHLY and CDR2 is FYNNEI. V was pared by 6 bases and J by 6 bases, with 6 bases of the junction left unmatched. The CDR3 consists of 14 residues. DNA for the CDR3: TGTGCCAGCAGACCCGCAGCGGGGGGGGATACGCAGTATTTT. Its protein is CASRPAAGGDTQYF.

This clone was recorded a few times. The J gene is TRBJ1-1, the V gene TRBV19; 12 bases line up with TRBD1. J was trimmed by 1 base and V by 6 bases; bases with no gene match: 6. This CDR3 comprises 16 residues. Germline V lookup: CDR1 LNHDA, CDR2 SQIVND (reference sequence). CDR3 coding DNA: TGTGCCAGTAGGACGGGACAGGGGGCCCCGAACACTGAAGCTTTCTTT. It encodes CASRTGQGAPNTEAFF.

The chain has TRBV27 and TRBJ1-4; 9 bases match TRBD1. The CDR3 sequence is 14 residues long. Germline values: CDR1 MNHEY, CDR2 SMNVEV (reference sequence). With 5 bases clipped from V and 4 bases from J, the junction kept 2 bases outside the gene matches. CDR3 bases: TGTGCCAGCAGTGGACAGGGGCTTAATGAAAAACTGTTTTTT. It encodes CASSGQGLNEKLFF.

This chain's CDR3 is CASSPTRTGAYNEQFF. DNA of the CDR3: TGTGCCAGCAGCCCTACCCGGACAGGGGCGTACAATGAGCAGTTCTTC. The chain employs TRBV7-3 and TRBJ2-1, with 9 bases lining up with TRBD1. This CDR3 comprises 16 residues. Losses at the gene ends were 5 bases for V and 4 bases for J; bases not matched to a gene: 9. From germline, CDR1 is SGHTA and CDR2 FQGTGA.

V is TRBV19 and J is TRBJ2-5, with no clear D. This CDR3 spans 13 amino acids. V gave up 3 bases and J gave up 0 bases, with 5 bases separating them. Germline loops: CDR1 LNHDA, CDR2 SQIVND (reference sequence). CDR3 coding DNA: TGTGCCAGTAGTATCCCGGACCAAGAGACCCAGTACTTC. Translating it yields CASSIPDQETQYF.

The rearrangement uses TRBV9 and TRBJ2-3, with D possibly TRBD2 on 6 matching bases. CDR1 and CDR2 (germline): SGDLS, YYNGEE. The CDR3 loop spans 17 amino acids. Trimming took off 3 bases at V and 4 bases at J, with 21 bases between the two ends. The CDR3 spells CASSATFGTRSSDTQYF. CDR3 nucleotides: TGTGCCAGCAGCGCAACCTTCGGGACTCGTAGTTCAGATACGCAGTATTTT.

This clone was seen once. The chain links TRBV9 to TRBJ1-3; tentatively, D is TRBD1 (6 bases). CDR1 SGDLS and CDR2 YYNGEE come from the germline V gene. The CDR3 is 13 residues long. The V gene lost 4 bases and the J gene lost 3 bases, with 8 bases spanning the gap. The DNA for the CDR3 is TGTGCCAGCAGCACCAGGGGTGGAAACACCATATATTTT. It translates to CASSTRGGNTIYF.

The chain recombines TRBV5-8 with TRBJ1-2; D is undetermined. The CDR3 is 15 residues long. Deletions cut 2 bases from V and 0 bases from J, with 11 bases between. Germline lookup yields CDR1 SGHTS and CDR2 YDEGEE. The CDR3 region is CASSLVGRTNYGYTF. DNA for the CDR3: TGTGCCAGCAGCTTAGTGGGCCGCACTAACTATGGCTACACCTTC.

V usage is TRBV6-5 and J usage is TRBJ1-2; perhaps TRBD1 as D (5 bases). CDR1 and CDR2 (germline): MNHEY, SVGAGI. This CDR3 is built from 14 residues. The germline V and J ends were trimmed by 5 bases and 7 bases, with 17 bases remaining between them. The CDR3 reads CASSLAREGFGYTF. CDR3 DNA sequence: TGTGCCAGCAGTCTTGCCAGGGAAGGGTTTGGCTACACCTTC.

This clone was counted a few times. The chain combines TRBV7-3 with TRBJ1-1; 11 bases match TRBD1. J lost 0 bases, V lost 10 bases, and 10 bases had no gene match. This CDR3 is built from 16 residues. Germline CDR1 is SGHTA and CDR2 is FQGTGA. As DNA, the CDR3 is TGTGCCACCTCCCAAGGGACAGGGGGGGTGAACACTGAAGCTTTCTTT. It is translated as CATSQGTGGVNTEAFF.

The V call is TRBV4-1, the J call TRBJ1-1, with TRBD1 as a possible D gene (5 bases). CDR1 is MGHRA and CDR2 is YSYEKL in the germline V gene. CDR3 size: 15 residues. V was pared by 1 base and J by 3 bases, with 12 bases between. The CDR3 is CASSQVIAGYTEAFF. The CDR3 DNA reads TGCGCCAGCAGCCAAGTTATTGCAGGGTACACTGAAGCTTTCTTT.

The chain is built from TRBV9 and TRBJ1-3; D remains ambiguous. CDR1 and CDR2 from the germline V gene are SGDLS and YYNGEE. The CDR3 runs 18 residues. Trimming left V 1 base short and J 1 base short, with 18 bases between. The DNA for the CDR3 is TGTGCCAGCAGCGTAACCCCAACCGGGATGCAATCTGGAAACACCATATATTTT. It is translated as CASSVTPTGMQSGNTIYF.

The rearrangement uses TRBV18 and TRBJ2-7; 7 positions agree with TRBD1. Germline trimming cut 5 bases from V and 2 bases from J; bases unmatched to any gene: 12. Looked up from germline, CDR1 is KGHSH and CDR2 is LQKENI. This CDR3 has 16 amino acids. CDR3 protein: CASSSSGTVITYEQYF. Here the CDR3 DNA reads TGTGCCAGCTCATCGTCCGGGACAGTCATTACCTACGAGCAGTACTTC. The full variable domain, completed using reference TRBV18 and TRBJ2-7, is NAGVMQNPRHLVRRRGQEARLRCSPMKGHSHVYWYRQLPEEGLKFMVYLQKENIIDESGMPKERFSAEFPKEGPSILRIQQVVRGDSAAYFCASSSSGTVITYEQYFGPGTRLTVT.

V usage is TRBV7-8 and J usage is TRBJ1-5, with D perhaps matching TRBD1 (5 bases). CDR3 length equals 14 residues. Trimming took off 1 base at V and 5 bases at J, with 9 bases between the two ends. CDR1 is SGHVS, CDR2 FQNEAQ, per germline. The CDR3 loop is CASSLEGLDQPQHF. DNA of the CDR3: TGTGCCAGCAGCTTAGAGGGACTCGATCAGCCCCAGCATTTT.